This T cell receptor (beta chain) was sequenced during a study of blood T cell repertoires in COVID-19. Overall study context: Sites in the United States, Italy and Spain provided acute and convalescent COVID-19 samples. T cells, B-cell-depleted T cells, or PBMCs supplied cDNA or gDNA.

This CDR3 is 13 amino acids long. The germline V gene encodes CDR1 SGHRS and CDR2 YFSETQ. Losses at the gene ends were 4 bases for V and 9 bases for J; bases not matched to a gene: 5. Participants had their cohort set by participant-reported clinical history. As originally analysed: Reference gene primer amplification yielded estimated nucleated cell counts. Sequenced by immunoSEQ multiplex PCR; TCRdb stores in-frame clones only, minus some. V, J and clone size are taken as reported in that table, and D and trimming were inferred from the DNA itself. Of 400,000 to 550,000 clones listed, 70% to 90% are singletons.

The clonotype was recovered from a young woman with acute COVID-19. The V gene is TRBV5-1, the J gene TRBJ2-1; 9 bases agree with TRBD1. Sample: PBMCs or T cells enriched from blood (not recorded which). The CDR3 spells CASSPGQGFEQFF. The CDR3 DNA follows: TGCGCCAGCAGCCCGGGACAGGGTTTTGAGCAGTTCTTC.